The source of this T cell receptor (beta chain) is a study of cytomegalovirus exposure and HLA in healthy donors. Broader study findings: It was about 150 TCR beta chains that were listed as cytomegalovirus-associated. Follow-up analysis later connected one missense variant in DCLRE1C with trimming of TCR beta V- and J-genes.

The PCR had 60 Vbeta and 13 Jbeta primers. TCRdb's copy holds only in-frame clones and misses some; the assay was immunoSEQ multiplex PCR. The profile covers 170,000 or so clones, with more than 60% appearing a single time and 1.4% taken by the ten largest. A single count supports this clone. Antigen unknown. CDR1 SNHLY and CDR2 FYNNEI come from the germline V gene. This CDR3 has 15 residues. Deletions cut 5 bases from V and 0 bases from J, with 13 bases between. This receptor was obtained from a woman aged 25 to 39 in good health and CMV-seropositive. Source material: PBMCs. V and J are TRBV2 and TRBJ1-1; D may be TRBD1 (6 bases). The CDR3 DNA follows: TGTGCCAGCAGTTACAGGGCACCTATGAACACTGAAGCTTTCTTT. It codes for CASSYRAPMNTEAFF.